The 9 T cell receptor beta chains reported below all come from one sample, sequenced in a study of shared clonotypes between healthy human individuals. The protocol was immunoSEQ multiplex PCR, while the TCRdb copy is restricted to in-frame clones and leaves out a portion. The sample comprises around 530,000 clones, around 76% of which are singletons, and approximately 12% rests with the top ten. Sequencing was performed on PBMCs. These receptor sequences come from a woman aged 40 to 50 in good health. Some clones in this sample may be carry-over from other donors' samples.

V is TRBV30 and J is TRBJ2-1, with D perhaps assigned TRBD1 or TRBD2 (6 bases each). Per germline, CDR1 GTSNPN and CDR2 SVGIG (reference sequence). V was shortened by 2 bases and J by 3 bases, with 11 bases between the two germline ends. The CDR3 has 14 amino acids. The CDR3 sequence: CAWSRGAYYNEQFF. The CDR3 DNA sequence: TGTGCCTGGAGTAGGGGGGCATACTACAATGAGCAGTTCTTC.

This clone turned up a few times. This specimen includes other DNA sequences encoding the same CDR3. Here the CDR3 reads CASSLQGSNQPQHF. As DNA, the CDR3 is TGTGCCAGCAGCTTACAGGGGAGTAATCAGCCCCAGCATTTT. The chain links TRBV7-9 to TRBJ1-5; tentatively, D is TRBD1 (6 bases). The CDR3 has 14 amino acids. Trimming stripped 2 bases from V and 4 bases from J, with 9 bases between. CDR1 and CDR2 (germline): SEHNR, FQNEAQ (reference sequence).

This sequence joins TRBV7-3 and TRBJ2-7, with 7 bases matching TRBD1. Germline values: CDR1 SGHTA, CDR2 FQGTGA. After removal of 1 base from V and 0 bases from J, the junction contained 3 bases not matched to a gene. The CDR3 is 15 amino acids. Here the CDR3 reads CASSLRGGYSYEQYF. The CDR3 coding sequence is TGTGCCAGCAGCTTAAGAGGGGGCTACTCCTACGAGCAGTACTTC.

The rearrangement joins TRBV5-6 to TRBJ2-7, with TRBD2 matching over 9 bases. The CDR3 length is 15 residues. Germline CDR1 reads SGHDT; CDR2 reads YYEEEE. Trimming removed 5 bases from V and 2 bases from J; junction bases left unmatched: 8. CDR3 in DNA: TGTGCCAGCAGACCGACTAGCGGAAGAGCCTACGAGCAGTACTTC. It codes for CASRPTSGRAYEQYF.

This clone came up a few times. This chain connects TRBV4-2 to TRBJ2-3; D unresolved. Trimming removed 5 bases from V and 6 bases from J, with 6 bases in between. In germline, CDR1 is LGHNA, CDR2 YNFKEQ. This CDR3 comprises 11 residues. CDR3 protein: CASSNSDTQYF. CDR3 bases: TGTGCCAGCAGCAACAGCGATACGCAGTATTTT.

About this clone itself: A far larger clone is only one base removed, so a read error is likely. The chain carries TRBV7-9 and TRBJ2-3; 7 bases fit TRBD2. Germline loops: CDR1 SEHNR, CDR2 FQNEAQ (reference sequence). This CDR3 comprises 14 residues. The CDR3 DNA is TGTACCAGCAGCTCTAGCGGCTCCACAGATACGCAGTATTTT. Translating gives CTSSSSGSTDTQYF.

This clone was observed a single time. It is likely a read error, because the conserved phenylalanine at the end of the CDR3 is missing. The CDR3 spells CASSEMSGQGRYTL. The CDR3 region has the DNA TGTGCCAGCAGTGAAATGTCGGGACAGGGTCGGTACACCCTC. The chain carries TRBV6-1 and TRBJ1-2; 9 positions match TRBD1. The V segment lost 2 bases and the J segment 11 bases; nucleotides outside the gene matches: 9. Germline V CDR1 and CDR2: MNHNS, SASEGT. This CDR3 spans 14 amino acids.

This clone was detected ten times or more. This same CDR3 is encoded by further DNA sequences in the sample. The V gene is TRBV25-1, the J gene TRBJ2-7, with 14 bases matching TRBD2. Germline V lookup: CDR1 MGHDK, CDR2 SYGVNS. This CDR3 is 16 amino acids long. The ends lost 3 bases at V and 9 bases at J; junction bases unmatched: 10. CDR3 DNA sequence: TGTGCCAGCAGTGAGCCGGGACTAGCGGGAGTCCACGGGCAGTACTTC. It encodes CASSEPGLAGVHGQYF.

As for this clone: This CDR3 is also generated by other DNA sequences in the sample. This chain uses TRBV5-4 with TRBJ2-5; 7 nucleotides line up with TRBD2. The germline V gene encodes CDR1 SGHNT and CDR2 YYREEE (reference sequence). The CDR3 has 13 residues. After removal of 2 bases from V and 5 bases from J, the junction contained 3 bases not matched to a gene. The CDR3 nucleotides read TGTGCCAGCAGCTTAGCGGGAAGCGAGACCCAGTACTTC. This sequence encodes CASSLAGSETQYF.